Below, 25 T cell receptor beta chains from the same sample are listed, as sequenced in a study of blood T cell repertoires in COVID-19. Data came from immunoSEQ multiplex PCR; TCRdb stores just in-frame clones and leaves some out. The table has hundreds of thousands of clones, about 90% seen once. The specimen was PBMCs or T cells enriched from blood (not recorded which). These receptor sequences come from a woman in her thirties who had recovered from COVID-19.

V gene TRBV11-2 combines with J gene TRBJ2-3; D is unresolved. Germline V gene lookup returns CDR1 SGHAT and CDR2 FQNNGV. This CDR3 region has 13 residues. Trimming took off 1 base at V and 8 bases at J, with 10 bases between the two ends. This CDR3 reads CASSLGPRGTQYF. CDR3 bases: TGTGCCAGCAGCTTAGGACCGCGAGGTACGCAGTATTTT.

The chain uses TRBV2 and TRBJ1-4; 8 nucleotides agree with TRBD1. Germline assignment: CDR1 SNHLY and CDR2 FYNNEI. V trimming: 6 bases; J trimming: 7 bases; junction bases outside the gene matches: 13. The CDR3 extends over 16 amino acids. The CDR3 loop is CASSPPTGTGGEKLFF. For the CDR3, the DNA is TGTGCCAGCAGCCCCCCCACCGGGACAGGAGGTGAAAAACTGTTTTTT.

The rearrangement links TRBV6-1 to TRBJ2-7, with TRBD1 as a possible D gene (5 bases). V lost 2 bases, J lost 7 bases, and 12 bases lay in between. Germline V gene data show CDR1 as MNHNS and CDR2 as SASEGT. There are 13 residues in the CDR3. CDR3 loop: CASSERVGAEQYF. CDR3 DNA: TGTGCCAGCAGTGAAAGAGTAGGGGCTGAGCAGTACTTC.

This rearrangement joins TRBV2 to TRBJ1-2; 7 bases match TRBD1. Per the germline V gene, CDR1 is SNHLY and CDR2 is FYNNEI. This CDR3 has 13 amino acids. J gave up 4 bases and V 7 bases, and 6 bases lay outside the gene matches. The DNA for the CDR3 is TGTGCCAGCACCATCGACAGGGCCTATGGCTACACCTTC. Amino acid sequence: CASTIDRAYGYTF. Full variable domain (outside the CDR3, taken from reference TRBV2 and TRBJ1-2): EPEVTQTPSHQVTQMGQEVILRCVPISNHLYFYWYRQILGQKVEFLVSFYNNEISEKSEIFDDQFSVERPDGSNFTLKIRSTKLEDSAMYFCASTIDRAYGYTFGSGTRLTVV.

The chain combines TRBV5-1 with TRBJ2-7; TRBD1 aligns across 9 bases. Looked up from germline, CDR1 is SGHRS and CDR2 is YFSETQ. The J segment lost 2 bases and the V segment lost 3 bases, leaving 6 bases of the junction unmatched. The CDR3 is 15 residues long. CDR3 protein: CASSSPGQGAYEQYF. The CDR3 DNA reads as TGCGCCAGCAGCTCGCCGGGACAGGGCGCCTACGAGCAGTACTTC.

The V and J genes are TRBV9 and TRBJ1-1, with D possibly matching TRBD1 (6 bases). CDR3 length: 17 residues. Germline-derived CDR1 and CDR2 are SGDLS and YYNGEE. Trimming removed 4 bases at V and 0 bases at J, with 19 bases between. CDR3 nucleotide sequence: TGTGCCAGCAGCCCCCTACAGGGAAAGGGGCTGAACACTGAAGCTTTCTTT. Translating gives CASSPLQGKGLNTEAFF.

This clone came up once. The junction and the germline gene differ at one end; a read error may be behind it. The chain recombines TRBV10-3 with TRBJ1-1, with D perhaps matching TRBD1 (6 bases). The CDR3 sequence is 12 residues long. From germline, CDR1 is ENHRY and CDR2 SYGVKD. CDR3 bases: TGTGCCTTCAGGGGCACGAACACTGAAGCTTTCTTT. It encodes CAFRGTNTEAFF.

This chain joins TRBV24-1 and TRBJ2-5; 9 nucleotides line up with TRBD1. The germline V gene encodes CDR1 KGHDR and CDR2 SFDVKD. The V segment lost 3 bases and the J segment 4 bases; nucleotides outside the gene matches: 2. The CDR3 is 14 amino acids. The DNA for the CDR3 is TGTGCCACCAGTGATCCGACAGGGGGAGAGACCCAGTACTTC. It encodes CATSDPTGGETQYF.

The chain is built from TRBV6-2 or TRBV6-3 and TRBJ1-5, with a weak D call TRBD1 (5 bases). Per the germline V gene, CDR1 is MNHEY and CDR2 is SVGEGT. The CDR3 consists of 15 residues. V dropped 4 bases and J dropped 2 bases, with 12 bases sitting between them. The CDR3 loop is CASSFRVFGNQPQHF. The CDR3 DNA reads as TGTGCCAGCAGTTTCAGGGTTTTTGGCAATCAGCCCCAGCATTTT.

Only one count was recorded for this clone. The CDR3 here is CASSQMPQGGRTDTQYF. The CDR3 DNA reads as TGTGCCAGCAGCCAAATGCCTCAGGGCGGACGCACAGATACGCAGTATTTT. The gene calls are TRBV3-1 (or the pseudogene TRBV3-2) and TRBJ2-3, with D maybe TRBD1 (5 bases). This CDR3 has 17 amino acids. The germline V and J ends were trimmed by 2 bases and 1 base, with 16 bases remaining between them. In germline, CDR1 is LGHDT, CDR2 YNNKEL (reference sequence).

The rearrangement links TRBV30 to TRBJ1-6; no clear D. Per the germline V gene, CDR1 is GTSNPN and CDR2 is SVGIG (reference sequence). The length of the CDR3 is 15 residues. Trimming pared 2 bases from V and 4 bases from J, leaving 12 bases between. In DNA, the CDR3 is TGTGCCTGGAGTATGGAACAGTTTTATAATTCACCCCTCCACTTT. Amino acids: CAWSMEQFYNSPLHF. Variable domain in full (rest from reference TRBV30 and TRBJ1-6): SQTIHQWPATLVQPVGSPLSLECTVEGTSNPNLYWYRQAAGRGLQLLFYSVGIGQISSEVPQNLSASRPQDRQFILSSKKLLLSDSGFYLCAWSMEQFYNSPLHFGNGTRLTVT.

The chain recombines TRBV3-1 (or the pseudogene TRBV3-2) with TRBJ1-1; 7 bases are shared with TRBD1. V shed 1 base, J shed 11 bases, and the junction held 4 bases outside the gene matches. Per germline, CDR1 LGHDT and CDR2 YNNKEL (reference sequence). This CDR3 has 12 residues. CDR3 protein: CASSQGQGRAFF. Here the CDR3 DNA reads TGTGCCAGCAGCCAAGGACAGGGAAGGGCTTTCTTT.

The chain uses TRBV30 and TRBJ2-1; 9 bases map to TRBD2. The CDR3 extends over 15 amino acids. V lost 0 bases to trimming and J lost 8 bases; unmatched junction nucleotides: 8. CDR1 and CDR2 from the germline V gene are GTSNPN and SVGIG (reference sequence). The DNA for the CDR3 is TGTGCCTGGAGTGTATCGGCTAGCGGGGTCGATGAGCAGTTCTTC. The encoded protein is CAWSVSASGVDEQFF. The variable domain in full, with the rest retrieved from reference TRBV30 and TRBJ2-1, is SQTIHQWPATLVQPVGSPLSLECTVEGTSNPNLYWYRQAAGRGLQLLFYSVGIGQISSEVPQNLSASRPQDRQFILSSKKLLLSDSGFYLCAWSVSASGVDEQFFGPGTRLTVL.

This clone appeared a single time. The chain employs TRBV27 and TRBJ1-2, with D perhaps TRBD1 (5 bases). CDR3 size: 15 residues. Trimming left V 6 bases short and J 0 bases short, with 14 bases between. The germline V gene encodes CDR1 MNHEY and CDR2 SMNVEV (reference sequence). The CDR3 protein is CASSVRGQANYGYTF. The CDR3 DNA sequence: TGTGCCAGCAGCGTACGCGGACAAGCTAACTATGGCTACACCTTC.

This chain connects TRBV10-1 to TRBJ2-1; unclear D gene. CDR1 is WNHNN and CDR2 is SYGVQD in the germline V gene (reference sequence). The CDR3 extends over 13 amino acids. V lost 2 bases to trimming and J lost 8 bases, with 10 bases between them. DNA of the CDR3: TGCGCCAGCAGTGAGCATGGCCGGGATGAGCAGTTCTTC. Translating it yields CASSEHGRDEQFF.

This clone was recorded once. The identical CDR3 is also encoded by other nucleotide sequences in the sample. The J gene is TRBJ1-5, the V gene TRBV29-1; 9 bases line up with TRBD1. CDR3 length equals 14 residues. V lost 5 bases to trimming and J lost 1 base; unmatched junction nucleotides: 3. CDR1 is SQVTM and CDR2 is ANQGSEA in the germline V gene. The CDR3 region is CSVQTGGSNQPQHF. The CDR3 DNA sequence: TGCAGCGTTCAGACAGGGGGGAGCAATCAGCCCCAGCATTTT.

The chain employs TRBV6-5 and TRBJ1-2, with D possibly TRBD1 on 6 matching bases. Trimming removed 6 bases at V and 1 base at J, with 15 bases between. Per the germline V gene, CDR1 is MNHEY and CDR2 is SVGAGI. The CDR3 contains 15 residues. The CDR3 here is CASRRYRANNYGYTF. The CDR3 DNA reads as TGTGCCAGCAGGCGATACAGGGCAAATAACTATGGCTACACCTTC.

This sequence joins TRBV18 and TRBJ1-2, with D possibly being TRBD1 (6 bases). V dropped 2 bases and J dropped 4 bases, with 11 bases sitting between them. Germline V gives CDR1 KGHSH, CDR2 LQKENI. The CDR3 consists of 14 residues. CDR3 sequence: CASSPGQDSYGYTF. In DNA form, the CDR3 reads TGTGCCAGCTCACCAGGTCAGGACAGCTATGGCTACACCTTC.

V gene TRBV4-1 combines with J gene TRBJ2-5; TRBD2 agrees at 10 bases. The germline gives CDR1 MGHRA, CDR2 YSYEKL. Losses at the gene ends were 4 bases for V and 5 bases for J; bases not matched to a gene: 4. The CDR3 extends over 14 amino acids. Written as DNA, the CDR3 is TGCGCCAGCAGCCGTAGCGGGGGGCAGGAGACCCAGTACTTC. Residues: CASSRSGGQETQYF.

The chain links TRBV7-2 to TRBJ1-5, with TRBD1 as a possible D gene (5 bases). The CDR3 consists of 15 residues. V was shortened by 4 bases and J by 4 bases, with 14 bases between the two germline ends. Germline-derived CDR1 and CDR2 are SGHTA and FQGNSA. CDR3 sequence (DNA): TGTGCCAGCAGCTCTTCAGGGAGGCCGAATCAGCCCCAGCATTTT. It translates to CASSSSGRPNQPQHF.

This rearrangement joins TRBV18 to TRBJ1-4, with D possibly matching TRBD1 (5 bases). Germline values: CDR1 KGHSH, CDR2 LQKENI. The V gene lost 3 bases and the J gene lost 8 bases, with 16 bases spanning the gap. This CDR3 is built from 15 residues. The CDR3 sequence is CASSPADSPREKLFF. In nucleotides, the CDR3 is TGTGCCAGCTCACCGGCCGACAGCCCTAGGGAAAAACTGTTTTTT.

This clone was recorded a few times. The same CDR3 can be traced to other DNA sequences in this sample. The chain links TRBV4-3 to TRBJ1-6; TRBD1 matches 7 bases. CDR3 length: 15 residues. Germline loops: CDR1 LGHNA, CDR2 YSLEER. The junction had 4 bases not matched to a gene; V was cut back by 2 bases and J by 6 bases. CDR3 in amino acids: CASSQNRGGNSPLHF. DNA of the CDR3: TGCGCCAGCAGCCAAAACAGGGGCGGTAATTCACCCCTCCACTTT.

V and J are TRBV19 and TRBJ2-6; 7 nucleotides agree with TRBD1. The V segment lost 5 bases and the J segment 2 bases; nucleotides outside the gene matches: 3. CDR3 length: 15 residues. The germline V gene encodes CDR1 LNHDA and CDR2 SQIVND (reference sequence). CDR3: CASSPQGAGANVLTF. CDR3 DNA: TGTGCCAGTAGTCCTCAGGGGGCTGGGGCCAACGTCCTGACTTTC.

V and J are TRBV14 and TRBJ1-4; D is perhaps TRBD1 (6 bases). Germline V gives CDR1 SGHDN, CDR2 FVKESK. The CDR3 totals 15 residues. V lost 1 base and J 10 bases, leaving 16 bases between the germline ends. CDR3 sequence (DNA): TGTGCCAGCAGCCAAGGGGTACAGGGCCGTGGAAAACTGTTTTTT. Translating it yields CASSQGVQGRGKLFF.

The genes are TRBV19 and TRBJ2-1; 7 nucleotides line up with TRBD2. The CDR3 extends over 15 amino acids. V gave up 7 bases and J gave up 1 base; unmatched junction bases: 7. CDR1 LNHDA and CDR2 SQIVND come from the germline V gene (reference sequence). The CDR3 loop is CASMRDYLSYNEQFF. As DNA, the CDR3 is TGTGCCAGTATGAGGGACTACCTTTCCTACAATGAGCAGTTCTTC.